The entry that follows covers one TCR beta chain sequence. The antigen remains unidentified. No patient showed confetti depigmentation, a clinical sign of active disease. No vitiligo treatment was given during the prior three months. The source of the sample is a study of resident and recirculating memory T cells in vitiligo. Study context: Genomic DNA was extracted from whole homogenized samples, with no cell sorting. Whole-study results and caveats: TCR sequences were not conserved across biopsy sites or patients.

Sequencing was performed with immunoSEQ multiplex PCR; in TCRdb, only in-frame clones are kept and a portion is missing. The data show 72,000 or so clones, approximately 90% seen once. Trimming took 0 bases from V and 5 from J, leaving 13 bases between them. The CDR3 contains 15 residues. Germline lookup yields CDR1 MGHRA and CDR2 YSYEKL. The sample was blood. This TCR derives from a male donor with vitiligo. The chain joins TRBV4-1 to TRBJ2-5; D might be TRBD1 (6 bases). In DNA form, the CDR3 reads TGCGCCAGCAGCCAAGATTTAGGGGGTCAGGAGACCCAGTACTTC. Its translation is CASSQDLGGQETQYF.